The clone carrying this T cell receptor (beta chain) qualifies as medium-sized. This record belongs to a study of T and B cells in COVID-19 patients. The wider study: COVID-19 patients gave peripheral blood either during active infection or after recovery. Critical illness requiring mechanical ventilation or extracorporeal membrane oxygenation affected three fifths of the roughly 20 active-infection patients.

From blood, about 220-500 ng of genomic DNA served as TRB template. V was pared by 4 bases and J by 3 bases, with 4 bases of the junction left unmatched. There are 13 residues in the CDR3. Per germline, CDR1 SGHNT and CDR2 YYREEE (reference sequence). TRB rearrangements were amplified by multiplex PCR with BIOMED2 TRB-A/B primers. MiXCR was run by TCRdb on the multiplex PCR reads, yielding one entry per CDR3 protein. The sample includes about 1,100 distinct CDR3 sequences, just over 20% of them seen just once. Sequencing was performed on blood. The V and J genes are TRBV5-4 and TRBJ2-7, with 7 bases lining up with TRBD2. The sequence came from a human donor with active COVID-19. CDR3 protein: CASSPSSGYEQYF. As DNA, the CDR3 is TGTGCCAGCAGCCCTTCTAGCGGCTACGAGCAGTACTTC.